Presented here are 16 T cell receptor beta chains from one specimen sequenced in a study of T-cell reconstitution after alpha-beta-depleted transplantation in children. Molecular barcoding with unique molecular identifiers was used for the TCRbeta library. TCRdb reanalysed the PCR reads using MiXCR and keeps one entry per CDR3 protein. The sample records 250,000 or so distinct CDR3 sequences, 20% to 30% being singletons. Sequencing was performed on PBMCs, mostly from graft donor cells, taken 360 days after TCRalphabeta/CD19-depleted stem cell transplant. Receptors originate from a female patient between 2 and 15 years old who had a stem cell transplant for congenital amegakaryocytic thrombocytopenia, so the T cells may come from the graft donor.

J is TRBJ1-1 and V is TRBV15, with 12 bases aligning to TRBD1. CDR1 LNHNV and CDR2 YYDKDF come from the germline V gene (reference sequence). The CDR3 runs 18 residues. V gave up 0 bases and J gave up 4 bases; unmatched junction bases: 9. For the CDR3, the DNA is TGTGCCACCAGCAGAGACAAGGGACAGGGGGCGCGGGGCACTGAAGCTTTCTTT. Residues: CATSRDKGQGARGTEAFF.

V and J are TRBV24-1 and TRBJ2-6, with 7 bases fitting TRBD1. The V gene's germline CDR1 is KGHDR and CDR2 SFDVKD. Trimming removed 4 bases from V and 0 bases from J; junction bases left unmatched: 2. The CDR3 loop spans 16 amino acids. This CDR3 is CATSEGDSSGANVLTF. The CDR3 bases are TGTGCCACCAGTGAGGGGGACAGCTCTGGGGCCAACGTCCTGACTTTC.

This clonotype occurred many times. The chain joins TRBV29-1 to TRBJ2-3, with no clear D. The CDR3 length is 13 residues. The ends were cut back, 4 bases at V and 2 bases at J, with 10 bases in the middle. Germline assignment: CDR1 SQVTM and CDR2 ANQGSEA. The DNA for the CDR3 is TGCAGCGTTGTCCTCCTCGTCACAGATACGCAGTATTTT. Translated, it gives CSVVLLVTDTQYF.

Worth noting for this clonotype: At one end the junction does not follow the germline gene, possibly because of a read error. V and J are TRBV19 and TRBJ2-1; D is unresolved. Germline CDR1 and CDR2: LNHDA and SQIVND (reference sequence). The CDR3 loop spans 16 amino acids. CDR3 sequence: CAISILGQRSYNEQFF. CDR3 bases: TGTGCCATTAGTATATTGGGCCAACGTTCCTACAATGAGCAGTTCTTC.

This clonotype was seen once. This likely comes from a read error, as the CDR3 has no conserved phenylalanine or tryptophan at its end. This chain uses TRBV14 with TRBJ2-7, with 8 bases lining up with TRBD2. The germline CDR1 and CDR2 sequences are SGHDN and FVKESK. This CDR3 comprises 13 residues. J lost 4 bases, V lost 4 bases, and 3 bases had no gene match. CDR3 protein: CASSLSGSYEQYY. CDR3 bases: TGTGCCAGCAGCCTGAGCGGGAGTTACGAGCAGTACTAC.

The rearrangement joins TRBV5-6 to TRBJ2-2; D perhaps matches TRBD2 (6 bases). Germline values: CDR1 SGHDT, CDR2 YYEEEE. This CDR3 has 16 residues. V lost 2 bases and J lost 1, with 12 bases in between. The CDR3 protein is CASSFMASVNTGELFF. The CDR3 DNA is TGTGCCAGCAGCTTTATGGCTAGCGTGAACACCGGGGAGCTGTTTTTT.

The sample holds a few counts of this clonotype. The chain's CDR3 is CSAREAGDNSNTGELFF. CDR3 bases: TGCAGTGCTAGAGAGGCTGGAGACAATTCTAACACCGGGGAGCTGTTTTTT. This sequence joins TRBV20-1 and TRBJ2-2; D gene unclear. Germline-derived CDR1 and CDR2 are DFQATT and SNEGSKA (reference sequence). This CDR3 spans 17 amino acids. Trimming took 0 bases from V and 2 from J, leaving 16 bases between them.

This clonotype was observed a single time. This chain uses TRBV7-2 with TRBJ2-7; 11 nucleotides align to TRBD2. CDR3 length: 14 amino acids. The V and J ends lost 3 bases and 7 bases, in that order; junction bases with no gene match: 5. The germline gives CDR1 SGHTA, CDR2 FQGNSA. CDR3 DNA: TGTGCCAGCAGCTTGACTAGCGGGATAAGTGAGCAGTACTTC. It is translated as CASSLTSGISEQYF.

The chain uses TRBV4-1 and TRBJ2-5; D possibly uses TRBD1 or TRBD2 (5 bases each). Trimming stripped 5 bases from V and 7 bases from J, with 23 bases between. The CDR3 is made up of 16 amino acids. Germline V lookup: CDR1 MGHRA, CDR2 YSYEKL. CDR3 loop: CASSTRTGGYFGTQYF. CDR3 DNA sequence: TGCGCCAGCAGCACCAGGACTGGGGGATATTTTGGGACCCAGTACTTC.

The genes are TRBV20-1 and TRBJ2-1; 10 nucleotides align to TRBD2. The V segment lost 6 bases and the J segment 2 bases; nucleotides outside the gene matches: 10. The CDR3 totals 16 residues. The V gene's germline CDR1 is DFQATT and CDR2 SNEGSKA (reference sequence). Here the CDR3 reads CSANHPSGGAYNEQFF. For the CDR3, the DNA is TGCAGTGCAAACCATCCGAGCGGGGGGGCCTACAATGAGCAGTTCTTC.

This clonotype was counted between two and nine times. CDR3 DNA sequence: TGTGCCAGCAGTTTATGGGGGACAGGGCCGAGCTCTGGAAACACCATATATTTT. Translated, it gives CASSLWGTGPSSGNTIYF. The rearrangement uses TRBV28 and TRBJ1-3; 9 bases fit TRBD1. The CDR3 contains 18 residues. Trimming removed 0 bases from V and 0 bases from J; junction bases left unmatched: 6. The germline V gene has CDR1 MDHEN and CDR2 SYDVKM.

This clonotype has only a few counts. The chain carries TRBV21-1 and TRBJ2-4. TRBV21-1 is labeled a pseudogene. The CDR3 is 15 amino acids. The CDR3 sequence is CASSKEGVAKNIQYF. The CDR3 DNA sequence: TGTGCCAGCAGCAAAGAAGGGGTAGCCAAAAACATTCAGTACTTC.

This clonotype was seen a handful of times. The chain's CDR3 is CASSLSRLAVSKNIQYF. The CDR3 DNA follows: TGCGCCAGCAGCTTGTCCCGACTAGCTGTGTCCAAAAACATTCAGTACTTC. This chain joins TRBV5-1 and TRBJ2-4; 7 nucleotides agree with TRBD2. The CDR3 consists of 17 residues. Losses at the gene ends were 1 base for V and 2 bases for J; bases not matched to a gene: 9. CDR1 and CDR2 (germline): SGHRS, YFSETQ.

The chain joins TRBV20-1 to TRBJ2-5; D possibly uses TRBD1 or TRBD2 (5 bases each). Germline CDR1 and CDR2: DFQATT and SNEGSKA (reference sequence). This CDR3 has 15 residues. Deletions cut 1 base from V and 2 bases from J, with 14 bases between. CDR3 sequence reads: CSARVPPGGQETQYF. For the CDR3, the DNA is TGCAGTGCTAGAGTCCCGCCTGGGGGACAAGAGACCCAGTACTTC.

This chain joins TRBV14 and TRBJ1-1, with a tentative D call TRBD1 (6 bases). Trimming took off 1 base at V and 9 bases at J, with 18 bases between the two ends. CDR1 is SGHDN, CDR2 FVKESK, per germline. CDR3 length: 15 residues. The CDR3 nucleotides read TGTGCCAGCAGCCAAGGAGATCCGGGGACATACAAAGCTTTCTTT. It encodes CASSQGDPGTYKAFF.

In this sample, this clonotype turned up a few times. The chain combines TRBV20-1 with TRBJ2-1; 8 bases are a match to TRBD2. V shed 5 bases and J 6 bases; nucleotides not matched to a gene: 9. This CDR3 has 14 amino acids. CDR1 is DFQATT, CDR2 SNEGSKA, per germline (reference sequence). The CDR3 DNA is TGCAGTGCTCCGAGCGGGAGTCAGTTCAATGAGCAGTTCTTC. Protein product: CSAPSGSQFNEQFF.